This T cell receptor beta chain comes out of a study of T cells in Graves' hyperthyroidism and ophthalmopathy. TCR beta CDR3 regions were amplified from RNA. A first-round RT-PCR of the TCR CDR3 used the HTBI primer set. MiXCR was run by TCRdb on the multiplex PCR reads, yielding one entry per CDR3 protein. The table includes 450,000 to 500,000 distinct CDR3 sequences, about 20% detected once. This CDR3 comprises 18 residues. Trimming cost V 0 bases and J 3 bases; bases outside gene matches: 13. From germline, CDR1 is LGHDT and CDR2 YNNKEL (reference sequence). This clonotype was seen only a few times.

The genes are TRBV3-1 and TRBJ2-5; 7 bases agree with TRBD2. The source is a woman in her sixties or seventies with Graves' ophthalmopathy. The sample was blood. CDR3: CASSQDGTGTTIKETQYF. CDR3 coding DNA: TGTGCCAGCAGCCAAGATGGAACCGGGACTACCATAAAAGAGACCCAGTACTTC.